One sample yielded the 10 T cell receptor beta chains listed below, sequenced in a study of cytomegalovirus exposure and HLA in healthy donors. The PCR contained 60 Vbeta and 13 Jbeta primers. Only in-frame clones appear in the TCRdb table, and some are missing; sequencing was by immunoSEQ multiplex PCR. Of approximately 150,000 clones in the sample, roughly 80% were seen once. Sample: PBMCs. Receptors originate from a woman aged 40 to 50 in good health and CMV-seronegative.

The chain combines TRBV5-1 with TRBJ1-2, with TRBD1 identical over 10 bases. The CDR3 has 14 residues. The germline gives CDR1 SGHRS, CDR2 YFSETQ. V shed 5 bases and J 8 bases; nucleotides not matched to a gene: 9. The CDR3 is CASSTGTGVGGYTF. The CDR3 nucleotides read TGCGCCAGCAGTACCGGGACAGGGGTAGGGGGCTACACCTTC.

J is TRBJ2-5 and V is TRBV28; D might be TRBD2 (5 bases). CDR3 size: 15 residues. Trimming took off 3 bases at V and 1 base at J, with 12 bases between the two ends. Germline CDR1 is MDHEN and CDR2 is SYDVKM. In nucleotides, the CDR3 is TGTGCCAGCAGTTTGGACTTGACATCCCAAGAGACCCAGTACTTC. Its protein product is CASSLDLTSQETQYF.

V usage is TRBV28 and J usage is TRBJ2-7, with unresolved D. The CDR3 is 12 amino acids. Germline V gene sequence: CDR1 MDHEN, CDR2 SYDVKM. V dropped 8 bases and J dropped 5 bases, with 13 bases sitting between them. CDR3 DNA sequence: TGTGCCAGCGTAAGTAGCCGCCACGAGCAGTACTTC. The encoded protein is CASVSSRHEQYF.

Remarks on this clone: One end of the junction fails to match germline, which may point to a read error. The chain combines TRBV7-9 with TRBJ1-1; a weak D match, TRBD1 (6 bases). Germline assignment: CDR1 SEHNR and CDR2 FQNEAQ (reference sequence). CDR3 length: 15 residues. The CDR3 DNA is TGTTCCAGCAGCTTAGCGATCGGACAGCTCACTGAAGCTTTCTTT. The encoded protein is CSSSLAIGQLTEAFF.

The chain has TRBV5-1 and TRBJ2-1; a possible D gene is TRBD1 (6 bases). This CDR3 spans 13 amino acids. The V and J ends lost 4 bases and 8 bases respectively, with 13 bases between them. CDR1 and CDR2 from the germline V gene are SGHRS and YFSETQ. CDR3 sequence reads: CASSPQGLHEQFF. The DNA of the CDR3 is TGCGCCAGCAGCCCACAGGGTCTACATGAGCAGTTCTTC. The whole variable domain, remainder taken from reference TRBV5-1 and TRBJ2-1, is KAGVTQTPRYLIKTRGQQVTLSCSPISGHRSVSWYQQTPGQGLQFLFEYFSETQRNKGNFPGRFSGRQFSNSRSEMNVSTLELGDSALYLCASSPQGLHEQFFGPGTRLTVL.

This clone was counted a few times. This chain joins TRBV6-6 and TRBJ2-7, with TRBD1 matching over 8 bases. Trimming removed 5 bases from V and 0 bases from J; junction bases left unmatched: 3. This CDR3 contains 14 residues. Germline V gives CDR1 MNHNY, CDR2 SVGAGI (reference sequence). The CDR3 protein is CASSGQGSSYEQYF. The CDR3 DNA sequence: TGTGCCAGCAGTGGACAGGGTAGCTCCTACGAGCAGTACTTC.

V gene TRBV29-1 combines with J gene TRBJ2-1, with D possibly matching TRBD1 (6 bases). Germline CDR1 is SQVTM and CDR2 is ANQGSEA. V gave up 6 bases and J gave up 9 bases, with 15 bases separating them. The CDR3 is 12 residues long. The CDR3 sequence is CSVGEQGIEQFF. The CDR3 DNA reads TGCAGCGTCGGGGAACAGGGCATTGAGCAGTTCTTC.

The chain uses TRBV30 and TRBJ1-2; D gene ambiguous. The CDR3 is made up of 13 amino acids. Germline loops: CDR1 GTSNPN, CDR2 SVGIG (reference sequence). Trimming pared 5 bases from V and 4 bases from J, leaving 14 bases between. CDR3 protein: CAWVRRDPYGYTF. CDR3 DNA sequence: TGTGCCTGGGTCCGTCGGGATCCCTATGGCTACACCTTC.

The V call is TRBV18, the J call TRBJ1-1, with 9 bases aligning to TRBD1. Germline V gene lookup returns CDR1 KGHSH and CDR2 LQKENI. The CDR3 totals 18 residues. J gave up 3 bases and V 5 bases, and 16 bases lay outside the gene matches. The CDR3 reads CASSSLPPGQGEDTEAFF. The CDR3 DNA reads TGTGCCAGCTCATCACTACCACCGGGACAGGGAGAGGACACTGAAGCTTTCTTT.

The CDR3 is CASKPPQKNTEAFF. CDR3 DNA: TGCGCCAGCAAACCCCCTCAGAAGAACACTGAAGCTTTCTTT. This chain joins TRBV5-1 and TRBJ1-1; the D is unclear. V was pared by 6 bases and J by 1 base, with 13 bases between. CDR3 length: 14 amino acids. Germline CDR1 reads SGHRS; CDR2 reads YFSETQ. The complete variable domain, with remaining parts taken from reference TRBV5-1 and TRBJ1-1, reads KAGVTQTPRYLIKTRGQQVTLSCSPISGHRSVSWYQQTPGQGLQFLFEYFSETQRNKGNFPGRFSGRQFSNSRSEMNVSTLELGDSALYLCASKPPQKNTEAFFGQGTRLTVV.